A selection of T cell receptor beta chains follows, all from one sample in a study of response to subunit inactivated influenza vaccine. TCRdb itself ran the RT-PCR reads through MiXCR, one entry per CDR3 protein. The data show roughly 700,000 distinct CDR3 sequences, roughly 14% seen once. Sequenced material: PBMCs from blood, taken 14 to 15 days before vaccination. These receptors all stem from a man in his fifties or sixties who received an inactivated influenza vaccine. Both conserved end residues are part of each CDR3. The D gene is left open where the match is weak. Clone size is shown for a subset of rows, as once, few, many or a class of expanded clone.

clone size	V gene	J gene	D gene	CDR3 DNA	CDR3 protein
.	TRBV20-1	TRBJ2-7	TRBD2	TGCAGTGCAGAATGGGCTAGCGGGGGAAACTACGAGCAGTACTTC	CSAEWASGGNYEQYF
.	TRBV12-3/TRBV12-4	TRBJ2-1	TRBD1	TGTGCCAGCAGCTTGACAGGGGGCGAATATGAGCAGTTCTTC	CASSLTGGEYEQFF
.	TRBV5-6	TRBJ2-5	TRBD2	TGTGCCAGCAGCTTGGTCACTAGCGGACTCCAAGAGACCCAGTACTTC	CASSLVTSGLQETQYF
.	TRBV25-1	TRBJ1-2	TRBD1	TGTGCCAGCAGCTCTCTGACACAGGGGGCGTTCGGCTACACCTTC	CASSSLTQGAFGYTF
.	TRBV4-3	TRBJ2-7	.	TGCGCCAGCAGCCAAGATGACAGGTACTACGAGCAGTACTTC	CASSQDDRYYEQYF
.	TRBV28	TRBJ2-2	.	TGTGCCAGCAGTTTACTTACGGGACACCTCACCGGGGAGCTGTTTTTT	CASSLLTGHLTGELFF
.	TRBV20-1	TRBJ2-7	TRBD2	TGCAGTGCTAGCGGGAGGTTACCCTACGAGCAGTACTTC	CSASGRLPYEQYF
.	TRBV5-5	TRBJ2-7	.	TGTGCCAGCAGCCCCGGACAGCTTATCTACGAGCAGTACTTC	CASSPGQLIYEQYF
.	TRBV6-5	TRBJ2-2	.	TGTGCCAGCAGTTTCCAGGGCCCGAGGACCGGGGAGCTGTTTTTT	CASSFQGPRTGELFF
few	TRBV24-1	TRBJ2-1	.	TGTGCCACCAGTGACCCAGGCCCCAGGGGCAATGAGCAGTTCTTC	CATSDPGPRGNEQFF
.	TRBV12-3/TRBV12-4	TRBJ1-1	.	TGTGCCAGCACTCTCGGATGGACTGAAGCTTTCTTT	CASTLGWTEAFF
few	TRBV7-9	TRBJ2-1	TRBD2	TGTGCCAGCAGCTACGGGACTAGCGGGGGTGAGCAGTTCTTC	CASSYGTSGGEQFF
.	TRBV4-3	TRBJ2-1	TRBD2	TGCGCCAGCAGCCAATACCATAGCGGGAGAGGCCACAATGAGCAGTTCTTC	CASSQYHSGRGHNEQFF
many	TRBV4-1	TRBJ2-7	.	TGCGCCAGCAGCCAAGCATCGGAGCAGTACTTC	CASSQASEQYF
.	TRBV6-2/TRBV6-3	TRBJ1-5	.	TGTGCCAGCAGTTTACACGGTAGCAATCAGCCCCAGCATTTT	CASSLHGSNQPQHF
.	TRBV6-1	TRBJ1-1	.	TGTGCCAGCAGCGTATACTCATCAGGGAACACTGAAGCTTTCTTT	CASSVYSSGNTEAFF
few	TRBV12-3/TRBV12-4	TRBJ2-7	.	TGTGCCAGCAGCCCCCGGACAGCTACCATCTCCTACGAGCAGTACTTC	CASSPRTATISYEQYF
many	TRBV6-6	TRBJ2-2	.	TGTGCCAGCAGTTACTCGGCGGGCGGGGAGCTGTTTTTT	CASSYSAGGELFF
many	TRBV12-3/TRBV12-4	TRBJ2-3	.	TGTGCCAGCAGTTTTTCCAGGGCAGATACGCAGTATTTT	CASSFSRADTQYF
many	TRBV20-1	TRBJ2-3	.	TGCAGTGCTAGATACATCCCCTTCACAGATACGCAGTATTTT	CSARYIPFTDTQYF
few	TRBV29-1	TRBJ2-5	TRBD2	TGCAGCGTGGCCTGGCGGGGGGGCCAAGAGACCCAGTACTTC	CSVAWRGGQETQYF
.	TRBV20-1	TRBJ2-1	TRBD2	TGCAGTGCTAGAGATCTCCAGCGGGAGGTTGAGCAGTTCTTC	CSARDLQREVEQFF
.	TRBV7-9	TRBJ2-3	.	TGTGCCAGCAGCTTATTACCGGGGGTAGGTGGAGATACGCAGTATTTT	CASSLLPGVGGDTQYF
many	TRBV4-1	TRBJ2-5	TRBD1	TGCGCCAGCAGCCGGACAGTAGGGGGCGGTGAGACCCAGTACTTC	CASSRTVGGGETQYF
few	TRBV20-1	TRBJ2-1	.	TGCAGTGCTAGAACAGCTAGCGAGAGCTACAATGAGCAGTTCTTC	CSARTASESYNEQFF
few	TRBV27	TRBJ2-7	TRBD1	TGTGCCAGCAGTTTATTGAGGACAGGGGATTTGGGGCACTACGAGCAGTACTTC	CASSLLRTGDLGHYEQYF
.	TRBV29-1	TRBJ2-5	TRBD1	TGCAGCGTTGATATAGGGACAGGGGTTCAAGAGACCCAGTACTTC	CSVDIGTGVQETQYF
many	TRBV4-1	TRBJ2-1	.	TGCGCCAGCAGCCAAGCGCGGAGCTCCTACAATGAGCAGTTCTTC	CASSQARSSYNEQFF
few	TRBV15	TRBJ2-3	TRBD1	TGTGCCACCAGCAGCGGGACAGCTACGGCCACAGATACGCAGTATTTT	CATSSGTATATDTQYF
.	TRBV4-3	TRBJ2-1	TRBD2	TGCGCCAGCAGCCAAGCCCCCTCAGGGGCGGGGGGGGTCAATGAGCAGTTCTTC	CASSQAPSGAGGVNEQFF
.	TRBV6-2/TRBV6-3	TRBJ2-3	TRBD2	TGTGCCAGCAGTTCGGGACTAGCTGTGGATACGCAGTATTTT	CASSSGLAVDTQYF
few	TRBV18	TRBJ2-1	TRBD2	TGTGCCAGCTCACCACCCCGGGGGGGCTACAATGAGCAGTTCTTC	CASSPPRGGYNEQFF
few	TRBV19	TRBJ1-5	.	TGTGCCAGTAGTATAAGGGCCAATCAGCCCCAGCATTTT	CASSIRANQPQHF
.	TRBV7-8	TRBJ2-3	.	TGTGCCAGCAGCTTAGAGCCGGGGATGTCCACAGATACGCAGTATTTT	CASSLEPGMSTDTQYF
.	TRBV6-1	TRBJ2-7	TRBD1	TGTGCCAGCAGTAGGGACAGGGGGATCGAGCAGTACTTC	CASSRDRGIEQYF
many	TRBV12-3/TRBV12-4	TRBJ2-1	TRBD2	TGTGCCAGCAGTTTAGCGTCGGGGGGAGGGAACAATGAGCAGTTCTTC	CASSLASGGGNNEQFF
.	TRBV7-2	TRBJ2-4	TRBD2	TGTGCCAGCAGCCACGGCGGGGGGGACATTCAGTACTTC	CASSHGGGDIQYF
.	TRBV28	TRBJ1-5	.	TGTGCCAGCAGTTTATTCGGGTTAGCGGCTAGGCAGCCCCAGCATTTT	CASSLFGLAARQPQHF
few	TRBV9	TRBJ1-1	TRBD1	TGTGCCAGCAGCCGGGACAGTTTCATGAACACTGAAGCTTTCTTT	CASSRDSFMNTEAFF
few	TRBV11-1	TRBJ2-7	TRBD1	TGTGCCAGCTCATTATGGAAGACAGGGACCTACGAGCAGTACTTC	CASSLWKTGTYEQYF
few	TRBV7-9	TRBJ1-1	.	TGTGCCAGCAGCATCGACAGTACGAACACTGAAGCTTTCTTT	CASSIDSTNTEAFF